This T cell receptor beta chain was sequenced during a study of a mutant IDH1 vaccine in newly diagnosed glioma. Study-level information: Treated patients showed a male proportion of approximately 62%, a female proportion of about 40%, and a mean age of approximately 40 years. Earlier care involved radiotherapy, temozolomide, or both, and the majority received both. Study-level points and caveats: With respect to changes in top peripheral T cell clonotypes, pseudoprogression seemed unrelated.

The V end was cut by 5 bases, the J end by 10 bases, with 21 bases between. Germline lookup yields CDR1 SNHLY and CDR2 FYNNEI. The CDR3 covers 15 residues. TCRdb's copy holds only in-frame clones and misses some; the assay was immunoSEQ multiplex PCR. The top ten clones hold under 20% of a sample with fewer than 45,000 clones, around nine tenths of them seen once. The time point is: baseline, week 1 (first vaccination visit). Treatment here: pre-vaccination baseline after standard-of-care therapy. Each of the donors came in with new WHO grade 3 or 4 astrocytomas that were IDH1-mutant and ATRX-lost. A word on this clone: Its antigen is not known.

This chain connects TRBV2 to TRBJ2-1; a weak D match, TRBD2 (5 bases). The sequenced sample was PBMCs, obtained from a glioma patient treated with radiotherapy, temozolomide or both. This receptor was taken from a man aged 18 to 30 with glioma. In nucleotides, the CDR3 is TGTGCCAGCAGTTCCCGACTGGAGGTGGGGATGGAGCAGTTCTTC. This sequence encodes CASSSRLEVGMEQFF.